Presented here are 21 T cell receptor beta chains from one specimen sequenced in a study of cytomegalovirus exposure and HLA in healthy donors. PCR employed 60 Vbeta and 13 Jbeta primers. Only in-frame clones appear in the TCRdb table, and some are missing; sequencing was by immunoSEQ multiplex PCR. The table records about 200,000 clones, roughly 77% of them present only once. The sequencing sample was made of PBMCs. Receptor source: a male donor in good health and CMV-seropositive.

This chain joins TRBV28 and TRBJ2-2, with D possibly being TRBD2 (5 bases). V shed 7 bases and J shed 6 bases, with 15 bases lying between them. The length of the CDR3 is 14 residues. CDR1 is MDHEN, CDR2 SYDVKM, per germline. For the CDR3, the DNA is TGTGCCAGCAAGGAGGCCCTTGGCGCCGGGGAGCTGTTTTTT. Residues: CASKEALGAGELFF.

The V call is TRBV18, the J call TRBJ1-5; D possibly corresponds to TRBD1 (5 bases). CDR1 KGHSH and CDR2 LQKENI come from the germline V gene. V was shortened by 6 bases and J by 3 bases, with 15 bases between the two germline ends. The CDR3 spans 15 residues. The CDR3 protein is CASSPSTDANQPQHF. As DNA, the CDR3 is TGTGCCAGCTCTCCATCGACAGACGCCAATCAGCCCCAGCATTTT.

This clone was seen once. This chain connects TRBV6-5 to TRBJ1-1; D is possibly TRBD1 (6 bases). The V gene's germline CDR1 is MNHEY and CDR2 SVGAGI. This CDR3 contains 12 residues. V lost 5 bases and J lost 7, with 11 bases in between. The CDR3 region has the DNA TGTGCCAGCAGTCGACAACAGGGTGAAGCTTTCTTT. It yields the protein CASSRQQGEAFF.

J is TRBJ2-5 and V is TRBV7-2; 7 bases are a match to TRBD2. The CDR3 length is 17 residues. The V segment lost 1 base and the J segment 7 bases; nucleotides outside the gene matches: 15. Germline CDR1 is SGHTA and CDR2 is FQGNSA. The CDR3 loop is CASSLEGRAGSSGTQYF. The CDR3 region has the DNA TGTGCCAGCAGCTTAGAAGGAAGAGCGGGATCAAGTGGGACCCAGTACTTC.

The rearrangement links TRBV18 to TRBJ1-4, with D uncertain. V gave up 3 bases and J gave up 3 bases, with 11 bases separating them. Germline V gives CDR1 KGHSH, CDR2 LQKENI. The CDR3 length is 15 residues. CDR3 sequence: CASSPSTVPNEKLFF. The CDR3 coding sequence is TGTGCCAGCTCACCCTCCACAGTTCCTAATGAAAAACTGTTTTTT.

The J gene is TRBJ2-2, the V gene TRBV30; perhaps TRBD1 as D (5 bases). The CDR3 has 13 amino acids. Trimming removed 5 bases from V and 7 bases from J, with 14 bases in between. Germline V gene sequence: CDR1 GTSNPN, CDR2 SVGIG (reference sequence). CDR3 in DNA: TGTGCCTGGGTTGGGGTAGGGGTCGGGGAGCTGTTTTTT. Translating gives CAWVGVGVGELFF.

The chain carries TRBV28 and TRBJ1-5; D uncertain. Germline-derived CDR1 and CDR2 are MDHEN and SYDVKM. With 8 bases removed from V and 4 bases from J, the gap between germline ends came to 9 bases. The CDR3 is 12 residues long. The CDR3 is CASRRGNQPQHF. As DNA, the CDR3 is TGTGCCAGCCGCCGGGGAAATCAGCCCCAGCATTTT.

The chain is built from TRBV7-9 and TRBJ1-1, with 8 bases aligning to TRBD1. Germline CDR1 SEHNR, CDR2 FQNEAQ (reference sequence). Trimming cost V 4 bases and J 6 bases; bases outside gene matches: 7. The CDR3 is made up of 14 amino acids. This chain's CDR3 is CASSSRGLGAEAFF. The CDR3 bases are TGTGCCAGCAGCTCCAGGGGGCTAGGCGCTGAAGCTTTCTTT.

The chain employs TRBV5-4 and TRBJ2-3; 7 bases agree with TRBD2. Germline CDR1 is SGHNT and CDR2 is YYREEE (reference sequence). The CDR3 covers 15 residues. Trimming removed 4 bases from V and 3 bases from J; junction bases left unmatched: 8. CDR3 sequence reads: CASSLGGVGTDTQYF. CDR3 nucleotide sequence: TGTGCCAGCAGCCTGGGGGGGGTTGGGACAGATACGCAGTATTTT.

With regard to this clone: The junction does not match germline at one end; this may be a read error. The chain recombines TRBV7-9 with TRBJ1-1; possibly TRBD1 for D (5 bases). The CDR3 contains 16 residues. CDR1 is SEHNR and CDR2 is FQNEAQ in the germline V gene (reference sequence). Written as DNA, the CDR3 is TGTTCCAGCAAAACCCGAAGGAGGGACCTAAACACTGAAGCTTTCTTT. Its protein product is CSSKTRRRDLNTEAFF.

Regarding this clone: Its ends do not fully match the called genes, so a read error is possible. This chain joins TRBV7-7 and TRBJ2-1; D gene uncertain. Per the germline V gene, CDR1 is SSHAT and CDR2 is FNYEAQ (reference sequence). The CDR3 has 13 amino acids. The CDR3 sequence is CASSQERNNEQFF. In DNA, the CDR3 is TGTGCTAGCAGCCAAGAGCGCAACAATGAGCAGTTCTTC.

The chain joins TRBV9 to TRBJ2-5, with no clear D. The J call may be faulty, since TRBJ2-7 better matches the DNA end. The CDR3 extends over 12 amino acids. CDR1 is SGDLS and CDR2 is YYNGEE in the germline V gene. CDR3 DNA sequence: TGTGCCAGCAGCCGATCCGAGTACGAGCAGTACTTC. Residues: CASSRSEYEQYF.

V is TRBV2 and J is TRBJ1-2; 7 bases are a match to TRBD1. The CDR3 runs to 13 residues. V lost 4 bases, J lost 5 bases, and 4 bases stayed unmatched. The V gene's germline CDR1 is SNHLY and CDR2 FYNNEI. The CDR3 region has the DNA TGTGCCAGCAGTGTGGGGGACAGTTATGGCTACACCTTC. Translation gives CASSVGDSYGYTF.

The gene calls are TRBV5-4 and TRBJ1-1; 7 bases line up with TRBD1. In germline, CDR1 is SGHNT, CDR2 YYREEE (reference sequence). The CDR3 is 14 amino acids. J lost 2 bases, V lost 7 bases, and 8 bases had no gene match. The CDR3 bases are TGTGCCAGCGGCTCGAGGGGGCCCAACACTGAAGCTTTCTTT. This codes for CASGSRGPNTEAFF.

This clone was observed a single time. The chain employs TRBV11-2 and TRBJ2-7; a possible D gene is TRBD2 (7 bases). CDR1 SGHAT and CDR2 FQNNGV come from the germline V gene. The germline V and J ends were trimmed by 4 bases and 5 bases, with 9 bases remaining between them. The CDR3 extends over 12 amino acids. In DNA, the CDR3 is TGTGCCAGCAGCTCGGGGGGCAACGAGCAGTACTTC. Amino acids: CASSSGGNEQYF.

The rearrangement uses TRBV5-1 and TRBJ2-7; 10 bases agree with TRBD1. Germline CDR1 SGHRS, CDR2 YFSETQ. The CDR3 is 18 amino acids. With 0 bases clipped from V and 5 bases from J, the junction kept 14 bases outside the gene matches. CDR3: CASSLVFFKTGGSDEQYF. The CDR3 nucleotides are TGCGCCAGCAGCTTGGTGTTTTTCAAGACAGGGGGCAGCGACGAGCAGTACTTC. Full variable domain (rest looked up from reference TRBV5-1 and TRBJ2-7): KAGVTQTPRYLIKTRGQQVTLSCSPISGHRSVSWYQQTPGQGLQFLFEYFSETQRNKGNFPGRFSGRQFSNSRSEMNVSTLELGDSALYLCASSLVFFKTGGSDEQYFGPGTRLTVT.

The genes are TRBV7-2 and TRBJ1-1; D ambiguous. The CDR3 length is 14 residues. Per the germline V gene, CDR1 is SGHTA and CDR2 is FQGNSA. Trimming took off 6 bases at V and 2 bases at J, with 13 bases between the two ends. CDR3 sequence reads: CASSYSLYNTEAFF. The CDR3 DNA follows: TGTGCCAGCAGTTATAGCCTATACAACACTGAAGCTTTCTTT.

This clone was observed a single time. This chain links TRBV15 with TRBJ2-1; TRBD2 matches at 9 bases. The CDR3 spans 17 residues. Germline V gene data show CDR1 as LNHNV and CDR2 as YYDKDF (reference sequence). The ends lost 3 bases at V and 5 bases at J; junction bases unmatched: 11. DNA for the CDR3: TGTGCCACCAGCAGGCGGGCTAGCGGGGCTCTCAACAATGAGCAGTTCTTC. Translated: CATSRRASGALNNEQFF.

As DNA, the CDR3 is TGTGCCAGCAGCTTAATGGACAGCTACGAGCAGTACTTC. It codes for CASSLMDSYEQYF. This chain links TRBV7-3 with TRBJ2-7, with D possibly matching TRBD1 (6 bases). The CDR3 sequence is 13 residues long. The V gene lost 1 base and the J gene lost 3 bases, with 7 bases spanning the gap. The germline gives CDR1 SGHTA, CDR2 FQGTGA.

The chain links TRBV9 to TRBJ2-1, with 8 bases fitting TRBD2. V was pared by 4 bases and J by 2 bases, with 2 bases of the junction left unmatched. The CDR3 has 14 amino acids. CDR1 and CDR2 (germline): SGDLS, YYNGEE. The CDR3 bases are TGTGCCAGCAGCACAGCGGGAGCCTACAATGAGCAGTTCTTC. Translation: CASSTAGAYNEQFF.

The chain joins TRBV6-5 to TRBJ2-7; possible D gene TRBD1, 6 bases. This CDR3 region has 14 residues. V was clipped by 4 bases and J by 6 bases, with 16 bases between them. Per the germline V gene, CDR1 is MNHEY and CDR2 is SVGAGI. CDR3 DNA: TGTGCCAGCAGTTCGACGCTTTCCAGGGGCGAGCAGTACTTC. Translation gives CASSSTLSRGEQYF.